This T cell receptor (beta chain) was captured by sequencing in a study of identical twins. Study observations and caveats: The degree of excess twin sharing was weaker in beta out-of-frame sequences. Models, which agreed with sharing between unrelated individuals, nonetheless underestimated the out-of-frame TCR alpha sharing seen in monozygotic twins.

TCRdb reanalysed the 5' RACE reads using MiXCR and keeps one entry per CDR3 protein. The sample has fewer than 900,000 distinct CDR3 sequences; around 21% are singletons. V lost 6 bases and J lost 5, with 13 bases in between. Germline V gene data show CDR1 as MNHEY and CDR2 as SMNVEV (reference sequence). CDR3 length: 13 residues. Comments on this clonotype: Its antigen is currently unknown.

These same records also appear under a second study, on T cells expressing NK-cell markers. As that study records: T cells sorted in several experiments were restricted to alpha-beta TCR T cells by an anti-gamma-delta TCR antibody.

The V and J genes are TRBV27 and TRBJ1-1; D ambiguous. Sequencing input: PBMCs. The TCR originated in a woman aged 18 to 35 in good health. For the CDR3, the DNA is TGTGCCAGCAGACCCCTGGGAGAAACTGAAGCTTTCTTT. Translating gives CASRPLGETEAFF.